The 27 T cell receptor beta chains in this list originate from one sample, sequenced in a study of T cells in Graves' hyperthyroidism and ophthalmopathy. TCR beta CDR3 region amplification was performed from RNA transcripts. The HTBI primer set was used in a first-round RT-PCR of the TCR CDR3. TCRdb passed the multiplex PCR reads through MiXCR, listing each CDR3 protein once. The sample includes about 250,000 distinct CDR3 sequences, approximately 23% seen only once; the top ten take roughly 32%. The sample consisted of blood. The receptors shown here come from a woman in her thirties or forties with Graves' ophthalmopathy.

The sample holds many counts of this clonotype. The chain carries TRBV12-3 or TRBV12-4 and TRBJ1-2, with D possibly TRBD1 on 6 matching bases. V was trimmed by 5 bases and J by 9 bases, leaving 16 bases between them. The CDR3 extends over 13 amino acids. CDR3 protein: CASSRMGTSSYTF. The CDR3 DNA follows: TGTGCCAGCAGTCGGATGGGGACATCGAGCTACACCTTC.

The rearrangement joins TRBV5-1 to TRBJ1-1, with D tentatively TRBD1 (5 bases). This CDR3 is 17 amino acids long. Germline V gene lookup returns CDR1 SGHRS and CDR2 YFSETQ. V was cut by 0 bases and J by 1 base, with 16 bases left in between. In nucleotides, the CDR3 is TGCGCCAGCAGCTTGGAACCTCAGGGCTTTGGGAACACTGAAGCTTTCTTT. Translation: CASSLEPQGFGNTEAFF. Using reference TRBV5-1 and TRBJ1-1 for the parts outside the CDR3, the full variable domain is KAGVTQTPRYLIKTRGQQVTLSCSPISGHRSVSWYQQTPGQGLQFLFEYFSETQRNKGNFPGRFSGRQFSNSRSEMNVSTLELGDSALYLCASSLEPQGFGNTEAFFGQGTRLTVV.

The sample holds many counts of this clonotype. One end of the junction does not line up with germline, which may come from a read error. V and J are TRBV7-2 and TRBJ1-2, with 8 bases aligning to TRBD1. CDR1 SGHTA and CDR2 FQGNSA come from the germline V gene. The CDR3 has 14 residues. As DNA, the CDR3 is TGTGCCAACAGCTTGTCGGGACAGGACTATGGCTACACCTTC. Protein sequence: CANSLSGQDYGYTF.

This clonotype was seen repeatedly, ten times or more. This rearrangement joins TRBV20-1 to TRBJ2-7; perhaps TRBD1 as D (6 bases). The CDR3 extends over 14 amino acids. Germline lookup yields CDR1 DFQATT and CDR2 SNEGSKA (reference sequence). The V and J ends lost 0 bases and 3 bases respectively, with 12 bases between them. In DNA, the CDR3 is TGCAGTGCTAGAGACCTTCTGGACAGCTACGAGCAGTACTTC. This codes for CSARDLLDSYEQYF.

This clonotype was detected many times. The chain uses TRBV24-1 and TRBJ1-2; possible D gene TRBD1, 6 bases. Germline V gene sequence: CDR1 KGHDR, CDR2 SFDVKD. The ends were cut back, 5 bases at V and 0 bases at J, with 15 bases in the middle. The CDR3 loop spans 16 amino acids. Written as DNA, the CDR3 is TGTGCCACCAGTGGAATCGGGCAGGGGTCTAACTATGGCTACACCTTC. It yields the protein CATSGIGQGSNYGYTF.

The chain has TRBV6-1 and TRBJ1-1; D uncertain. The germline V gene has CDR1 MNHNS and CDR2 SASEGT. V was trimmed by 8 bases and J by 1 base, leaving 11 bases between them. This CDR3 region has 13 residues. The CDR3: CASRAPGNTEAFF. The CDR3 coding sequence is TGTGCCAGCCGCGCCCCTGGGAACACTGAAGCTTTCTTT.

The table lists this clonotype with a count of one. The V gene is TRBV29-1, the J gene TRBJ1-1, with 10 bases that match TRBD1. CDR3 size: 15 residues. The V and J ends lost 2 bases and 2 bases, in that order; junction bases with no gene match: 5. In germline, CDR1 is SQVTM, CDR2 ANQGSEA. The CDR3 DNA is TGCAGCGTTGAACGGACAGGGGGGGAAAACACTGAAGCTTTCTTT. It codes for CSVERTGGENTEAFF.

Only one count was recorded for this clonotype. The chain links TRBV12-3 or TRBV12-4 to TRBJ2-5; D not resolved. The ends were cut back, 6 bases at V and 3 bases at J, with 14 bases in the middle. The CDR3 is 14 amino acids. The CDR3: CASSALGIEETQYF. CDR3 DNA sequence: TGTGCCAGCAGCGCTCTTGGGATTGAAGAGACCCAGTACTTC.

This clonotype was counted ten times or more. The V call is TRBV5-4, the J call TRBJ1-1, with TRBD1 identical over 7 bases. The V gene end was trimmed by 0 bases and the J gene end by 1 base; junction bases not matched to a gene: 12. Per the germline V gene, CDR1 is SGHNT and CDR2 is YYREEE (reference sequence). This CDR3 contains 18 residues. The CDR3: CASSLVQGVNLGNTEAFF. CDR3 DNA sequence: TGTGCCAGCAGCTTGGTGCAGGGGGTCAATCTTGGGAACACTGAAGCTTTCTTT.

This clonotype showed up many times. V gene TRBV7-9 combines with J gene TRBJ2-4, with 11 bases aligning to TRBD2. With 4 bases clipped from V and 6 bases from J, the junction kept 5 bases outside the gene matches. The germline gives CDR1 SEHNR, CDR2 FQNEAQ (reference sequence). This CDR3 has 15 amino acids. CDR3 in DNA: TGTGCCAGCAGCTCTGCACTAGCGGGAGTAAACATTCAGTACTTC. This translates into CASSSALAGVNIQYF.

This clonotype showed up many times. The V gene is TRBV19, the J gene TRBJ1-3, with D possibly being TRBD1 (5 bases). The ends were cut back, 3 bases at V and 4 bases at J, with 10 bases in the middle. From germline, CDR1 is LNHDA and CDR2 SQIVND (reference sequence). The CDR3 runs 14 residues. CDR3 sequence: CASSIAGLGNTIYF. The CDR3 bases are TGTGCCAGTAGTATCGCAGGGTTGGGAAACACCATATATTTT.

This clonotype was picked up many times. V usage is TRBV7-2 and J usage is TRBJ2-7, with D maybe TRBD2 (7 bases). CDR1 and CDR2 (germline): SGHTA, FQGNSA. The CDR3 totals 16 residues. V lost 0 bases to trimming and J lost 6 bases, with 18 bases between them. The CDR3 DNA reads as TGTGCCAGCAGCTTAGCCGGGGCGGGGGCACCTATCGAGCAGTACTTC. Encoded protein: CASSLAGAGAPIEQYF. Using reference TRBV7-2 and TRBJ2-7 for the parts outside the CDR3, the full variable domain is GAGVSQSPSNKVTEKGKDVELRCDPISGHTALYWYRQSLGQGLEFLIYFQGNSAPDKSGLPSDRFSAERTGGSVSTLTIQRTQQEDSAVYLCASSLAGAGAPIEQYFGPGTRLTVT.

This clonotype was seen ten or more times. The genes are TRBV30 and TRBJ1-2; D is ambiguous. Germline values: CDR1 GTSNPN, CDR2 SVGIG (reference sequence). The V end was cut by 7 bases, the J end by 5 bases, with 11 bases between. The CDR3 extends over 11 amino acids. The DNA of the CDR3 is TGTGCCTCCAACAGCATTTATGGCTACACCTTC. Protein product: CASNSIYGYTF. The full variable domain, with the rest looked up from reference TRBV30 and TRBJ1-2, is SQTIHQWPATLVQPVGSPLSLECTVEGTSNPNLYWYRQAAGRGLQLLFYSVGIGQISSEVPQNLSASRPQDRQFILSSKKLLLSDSGFYLCASNSIYGYTFGSGTRLTVV.

The genes are TRBV7-8 and TRBJ2-5, with TRBD2 matching 10 bases. Trimming took 3 bases from V and 5 from J; bases not matched to a gene: 9. The CDR3 loop spans 16 amino acids. CDR1 is SGHVS, CDR2 FQNEAQ, per germline. The CDR3 bases are TGTGCCAGCAGCTTCAGCGGGAGGGCCGGGGGGGAGACCCAGTACTTC. Amino acids: CASSFSGRAGGETQYF.

At least ten counts were recorded for this clonotype. This chain uses TRBV7-9 with TRBJ2-5; 7 nucleotides line up with TRBD2. V lost 2 bases, J lost 5 bases, and 8 bases stayed unmatched. This CDR3 contains 15 residues. Germline V gene sequence: CDR1 SEHNR, CDR2 FQNEAQ (reference sequence). CDR3 DNA sequence: TGTGCCAGCAGCTTACCCTCGGGAGGAGCGGAGACCCAGTACTTC. Translated: CASSLPSGGAETQYF. Drawing the rest from reference TRBV7-9 and TRBJ2-5, the complete variable domain is DTGVSQNPRHKITKRGQNVTFRCDPISEHNRLYWYRQTLGQGPEFLTYFQNEAQLEKSRLLSDRFSAERPKGSFSTLEIQRTEQGDSAMYLCASSLPSGGAETQYFGPGTRLLVL.

Many counts were recorded for this clonotype. The chain uses TRBV2 and TRBJ1-1; 8 bases line up with TRBD1. CDR1 is SNHLY, CDR2 FYNNEI, per germline. The V segment lost 7 bases and the J segment 3 bases; nucleotides outside the gene matches: 10. There are 15 residues in the CDR3. The CDR3 spells CASIPDRGGYTEAFF. The CDR3 DNA is TGTGCCAGCATCCCCGACAGGGGTGGGTACACTGAAGCTTTCTTT.

The sample holds many counts of this clonotype. This rearrangement joins TRBV6-1 to TRBJ1-1; TRBD1 is a possible D gene (6 bases). Germline-derived CDR1 and CDR2 are MNHNS and SASEGT. The CDR3 is 15 amino acids. V was shortened by 6 bases and J by 6 bases, with 20 bases between the two germline ends. CDR3 in amino acids: CASRSSGGAGPEAFF. For the CDR3, the DNA is TGTGCCAGCAGAAGTTCGGGGGGCGCGGGACCTGAAGCTTTCTTT.

The chain joins TRBV20-1 to TRBJ2-7, with 7 positions matching TRBD1. The junction had 12 bases not matched to a gene; V was cut back by 6 bases and J by 7 bases. Germline V gene data show CDR1 as DFQATT and CDR2 as SNEGSKA (reference sequence). The CDR3 runs to 13 residues. DNA of the CDR3: TGCAGTGCGAAACAGGGGCCCAACAGGGAGCAGTACTTC. It translates to CSAKQGPNREQYF.

In its sample, this clonotype was seen many times. This chain joins TRBV11-3 and TRBJ2-7; 11 nucleotides agree with TRBD2. Germline V lookup: CDR1 SGHNT, CDR2 YENEEA. With 1 base clipped from V and 4 bases from J, the junction kept 18 bases outside the gene matches. CDR3 length equals 20 residues. The CDR3 here is CASSLGTAVYPGLAEYEQYF. The DNA for the CDR3 is TGTGCCAGCAGCTTAGGAACGGCCGTATACCCGGGACTAGCGGAATACGAGCAGTACTTC.

The V gene is TRBV3-1, the J gene TRBJ2-7; 7 positions match TRBD2. The CDR3 spans 16 residues. Germline lookup yields CDR1 LGHDT and CDR2 YNNKEL (reference sequence). After removal of 5 bases from V and 0 bases from J, the junction contained 10 bases not matched to a gene. DNA of the CDR3: TGTGCCAGCAGCATACACTCTAGCGGAGGCTCCTACGAGCAGTACTTC. Its protein is CASSIHSSGGSYEQYF.

At least ten counts were recorded for this clonotype. This may come from a read error, since a much larger clone is one base off. As the CDR3 is not closed by the conserved phenylalanine or tryptophan, this likely results from a read error. This chain uses TRBV12-3 or TRBV12-4 with TRBJ2-5; TRBD2 agrees at 9 bases. V lost 5 bases to trimming and J lost 4 bases; unmatched junction nucleotides: 8. This CDR3 contains 15 residues. DNA for the CDR3: TGTGCCAGCAGTCGTGTAGCGGGAGTTTTAGAGACCCAGTACCTC. This translates into CASSRVAGVLETQYL.

The sample holds a few counts of this clonotype. The chain joins TRBV28 to TRBJ1-2, with 9 bases that match TRBD1. The CDR3 is 15 amino acids. Trimming cost V 3 bases and J 5 bases; bases outside gene matches: 7. Per the germline V gene, CDR1 is MDHEN and CDR2 is SYDVKM. The CDR3 coding sequence is TGTGCCAGCAGTTTCGCGGGACAGGGAGGATATGGCTACACCTTC. Translating it yields CASSFAGQGGYGYTF.

This clonotype was detected ten times or more. This rearrangement joins TRBV14 to TRBJ2-2, with 8 bases identical to TRBD1. The V and J ends lost 2 bases and 5 bases, in that order; junction bases with no gene match: 4. From germline, CDR1 is SGHDN and CDR2 FVKESK. The length of the CDR3 is 15 residues. The CDR3 DNA is TGTGCCAGCAGCCAATTCGGGACAGGTACCGGGGAGCTGTTTTTT. Translated, it gives CASSQFGTGTGELFF.

This clonotype was picked up many times. This chain joins TRBV20-1 and TRBJ1-5; D is perhaps TRBD1 (6 bases). CDR3 length: 11 amino acids. CDR1 and CDR2 from the germline V gene are DFQATT and SNEGSKA (reference sequence). Written as DNA, the CDR3 is TGCAGGGACCGCAGGGGTCAGCCCCAGCATTTT. Translating gives CRDRRGQPQHF.

This clonotype was seen repeatedly, ten times or more. The chain links TRBV16 to TRBJ2-7; D not resolved. The CDR3 consists of 12 residues. V shed 3 bases and J shed 6 bases, with 9 bases lying between them. Germline V gene data show CDR1 as KGHSY and CDR2 as FQNENV. The CDR3 loop reads CASSHSPFEQYF. The CDR3 nucleotides are TGTGCCAGCAGCCACAGCCCCTTCGAGCAGTACTTC.

Many counts were recorded for this clonotype. The genes are TRBV5-1 and TRBJ2-7; weak D call: TRBD2 (6 bases). Trimming cost V 0 bases and J 5 bases, with 12 bases left between them. Germline CDR1 is SGHRS and CDR2 is YFSETQ. The CDR3 has 14 residues. The CDR3 sequence: CASSLGTNFDEQYF. The CDR3 DNA is TGCGCCAGCAGCTTGGGGACTAATTTCGACGAGCAGTACTTC.

At least ten counts were recorded for this clonotype. The chain carries TRBV5-6 and TRBJ2-7, with D perhaps matching TRBD2 (6 bases). CDR1 and CDR2 (germline): SGHDT, YYEEEE. This CDR3 has 13 amino acids. The V and J ends lost 4 bases and 2 bases respectively, with 10 bases between them. The CDR3 loop reads CASSPTGAYEQYF. Written as DNA, the CDR3 is TGTGCCAGCAGCCCGACGGGGGCCTACGAGCAGTACTTC. Based on the CDR3 plus reference TRBV5-6 and TRBJ2-7, the full variable domain is DAGVTQSPTHLIKTRGQQVTLRCSPKSGHDTVSWYQQALGQGPQFIFQYYEEEERQRGNFPDRFSGHQFPNYSSELNVNALLLGDSALYLCASSPTGAYEQYFGPGTRLTVT.